The 30 T cell receptor beta chains in this list originate from one sample, sequenced in a study of T cell clonotyping in hematopoietic cell transplantation. Profiling relied on immunoSEQ multiplex PCR, and the TCRdb table lists in-frame clones only, not all of them. In the table there are about 11,000 clones, roughly 90% of which are singletons. Time point of the sample: recipient sample about 28 days before transplant, after cytoreduction. Sequencing was performed on peripheral blood mononuclear cells, taken before stem cell transplant. The receptor set was obtained from a woman aged 40 to 50 with acute myeloid leukemia. Some clones in this sample may be carry-over from other donors' samples.

In its sample, this clone was seen once. The rearrangement joins TRBV21-1 to TRBJ1-5; TRBD1 was called by the table and not checked on the DNA. TRBV21-1 is termed a pseudogene. The CDR3 length is 17 residues. CDR3 DNA: TGTGCCAGCAGCAAAGAGACAGGGGGTTGGAGCAATCAGCCCCAGCATTTT. It translates to CASSKETGGWSNQPQHF.

The gene calls are TRBV7-2 and TRBJ2-2, with 7 bases lining up with TRBD2. Germline V gene data show CDR1 as SGHTA and CDR2 as FQGNSA. The J segment lost 4 bases and the V segment lost 0 bases, leaving 5 bases of the junction unmatched. The CDR3 covers 16 residues. CDR3 DNA: TGTGCCAGCAGCTTAGCGCCTGGGAGGGTCACCGGGGAGCTGTTTTTT. The encoded protein is CASSLAPGRVTGELFF. Full variable domain (remainder filled in from reference TRBV7-2 and TRBJ2-2): GAGVSQSPSNKVTEKGKDVELRCDPISGHTALYWYRQSLGQGLEFLIYFQGNSAPDKSGLPSDRFSAERTGGSVSTLTIQRTQQEDSAVYLCASSLAPGRVTGELFFGEGSRLTVL.

This clone was detected only once. This chain connects TRBV5-4 to TRBJ2-5; 8 bases are shared with TRBD1. Trimming cost V 2 bases and J 5 bases; bases outside gene matches: 11. The CDR3 has 16 amino acids. CDR1 SGHNT and CDR2 YYREEE come from the germline V gene (reference sequence). The CDR3 DNA sequence: TGTGCCAGCAGCTTAGGTGGACAGGGTCAGCGGGAGACCCAGTACTTC. It codes for CASSLGGQGQRETQYF.

The CDR3 reads CASSANEKLFF. CDR3 nucleotides: TGTGCCAGCTCAGCCAATGAAAAACTGTTTTTT. V and J are TRBV18 and TRBJ1-4; D unclear. Germline CDR1 and CDR2: KGHSH and LQKENI. This CDR3 is 11 amino acids long. The V end was cut by 5 bases, the J end by 5 bases, with 3 bases between.

The V gene is TRBV19, the J gene TRBJ2-1; 7 bases map to TRBD1. CDR3 length: 14 amino acids. Per germline, CDR1 LNHDA and CDR2 SQIVND (reference sequence). J gave up 10 bases and V 6 bases, and 12 bases lay outside the gene matches. The CDR3 loop reads CASSPGQTRTEQFF. DNA for the CDR3: TGTGCCAGTAGCCCGGGACAGACTCGAACAGAGCAGTTCTTC. The full variable domain, completed using reference TRBV19 and TRBJ2-1, is DGGITQSPKYLFRKEGQNVTLSCEQNLNHDAMYWYRQDPGQGLRLIYYSQIVNDFQKGDIAEGYSVSREKKESFPLTVTSAQKNPTAFYLCASSPGQTRTEQFFGPGTRLTVL.

The CDR3: CASGLSPIGETQYF. The CDR3, as DNA: TGTGCTAGTGGTTTGTCACCGATAGGGGAGACCCAGTACTTC. V usage is TRBV12-5 and J usage is TRBJ2-5, with D unresolved. The CDR3 has 14 residues. V was trimmed by 2 bases and J by 5 bases, leaving 12 bases between them. Germline V CDR1 and CDR2: LGHNT, FRNRAP.

The rearrangement links TRBV7-8 to TRBJ2-5, with 8 bases lining up with TRBD1. The closer fit of TRBJ2-7 to the DNA end suggests the J call may be wrong. Germline assignment: CDR1 SGHVS and CDR2 FQNEAQ. The CDR3 totals 15 residues. This CDR3 is CASSNYRTGPYEQYF. CDR3 DNA sequence: TGTGCCAGCAGCAATTACCGGACAGGGCCCTACGAGCAGTACTTC.

This chain joins TRBV19 and TRBJ2-2, with 8 bases identical to TRBD2. Germline V gene data show CDR1 as LNHDA and CDR2 as SQIVND (reference sequence). The ends lost 5 bases at V and 5 bases at J; junction bases unmatched: 10. The CDR3 covers 16 residues. CDR3 loop: CASSVLAGIKTGELFF. CDR3 sequence (DNA): TGTGCCAGTAGTGTATTAGCGGGAATTAAGACCGGGGAGCTGTTTTTT. The variable domain in full, with the rest retrieved from reference TRBV19 and TRBJ2-2, is DGGITQSPKYLFRKEGQNVTLSCEQNLNHDAMYWYRQDPGQGLRLIYYSQIVNDFQKGDIAEGYSVSREKKESFPLTVTSAQKNPTAFYLCASSVLAGIKTGELFFGEGSRLTVL.

This clone was observed a single time. V is TRBV21-1 and J is TRBJ1-5. TRBV21-1 is a pseudogene. The CDR3 has 16 residues. The CDR3 bases are TGTGCCAGCAGCAATTCGTGGACGGTGGGTCTCCAGCCCCAGCATTTT. Protein sequence: CASSNSWTVGLQPQHF.

V and J are TRBV29-1 and TRBJ1-1, with D maybe TRBD1 (6 bases). From germline, CDR1 is SQVTM and CDR2 ANQGSEA. CDR3 length equals 13 residues. V lost 0 bases and J lost 5, with 10 bases in between. CDR3: CSVEEMDRTEAFF. The CDR3 DNA follows: TGCAGCGTTGAAGAGATGGACAGAACTGAAGCTTTCTTT.

The rearrangement joins TRBV5-8 to TRBJ1-4; perhaps TRBD1 as D (5 bases). Between the trimmed V and J ends, which lost 0 bases and 4 bases, there was a span of 7 bases. CDR1 is SGHTS, CDR2 YDEGEE, per germline. The CDR3 extends over 14 amino acids. The CDR3 nucleotides read TGTGCCAGCAGCTTGGACAGGCGTAATGAAAAACTGTTTTTT. Amino acid sequence: CASSLDRRNEKLFF.

The J gene is TRBJ1-2, the V gene TRBV2; D not certain. CDR1 SNHLY and CDR2 FYNNEI come from the germline V gene. The CDR3 runs 10 residues. V lost 6 bases and J 6 bases, leaving 5 bases between the germline ends. This chain's CDR3 is CASSNNGYTF. CDR3 bases: TGTGCCAGCAGCAATAATGGCTACACCTTC.

This chain links TRBV19 with TRBJ2-3, with 7 bases matching TRBD1. Germline lookup yields CDR1 LNHDA and CDR2 SQIVND (reference sequence). Trimming removed 3 bases from V and 2 bases from J; junction bases left unmatched: 5. The length of the CDR3 is 15 residues. In DNA form, the CDR3 reads TGTGCCAGTAGTATTCGTGGGACAGTCACAGATACGCAGTATTTT. This encodes CASSIRGTVTDTQYF.

A few counts support this clone. V gene TRBV19 combines with J gene TRBJ1-4, with D maybe TRBD1 (5 bases). This CDR3 has 13 residues. V shed 5 bases and J shed 8 bases, with 12 bases lying between them. Germline V CDR1 and CDR2: LNHDA, SQIVND (reference sequence). The CDR3 DNA follows: TGTGCCAGTAGTCCCCGGGGCGCGGAAAAACTGTTTTTT. Translating gives CASSPRGAEKLFF.

This chain uses TRBV5-6 with TRBJ1-2, with TRBD1 identical over 9 bases. The V and J ends lost 0 bases and 5 bases, in that order; junction bases with no gene match: 8. The CDR3 has 16 amino acids. CDR1 is SGHDT, CDR2 YYEEEE, per germline. DNA for the CDR3: TGTGCCAGCAGCTTGGACGGACAGGGGAGGCGGTATGGCTACACCTTC. Its protein product is CASSLDGQGRRYGYTF.

In DNA form, the CDR3 reads TGTGCCAGCAGCTTAGCGACTAGCGGGAGCCCGGTGCCCCAGTTCTTC. It is translated as CASSLATSGSPVPQFF. The rearrangement joins TRBV7-8 to TRBJ2-1; 12 bases agree with TRBD2. J was trimmed by 13 bases and V by 0 bases; bases with no gene match: 10. CDR1 and CDR2 from the germline V gene are SGHVS and FQNEAQ. This CDR3 is built from 16 residues.

This clone was seen only once. This sequence joins TRBV14 and TRBJ2-5, with 7 positions matching TRBD1. Trimming removed 3 bases from V and 4 bases from J; junction bases left unmatched: 5. The CDR3 consists of 14 residues. The germline V gene has CDR1 SGHDN and CDR2 FVKESK. The CDR3 sequence: CASSHGQEGETQYF. The CDR3 DNA is TGTGCCAGCAGCCACGGACAGGAAGGAGAGACCCAGTACTTC.

The chain joins TRBV10-3 to TRBJ2-5; D unclear. V shed 6 bases and J shed 3 bases, with 8 bases lying between them. Germline loops: CDR1 ENHRY, CDR2 SYGVKD. This CDR3 region has 12 residues. The CDR3 is CAISDREETQYF. CDR3 DNA sequence: TGTGCCATCAGCGATCGGGAAGAGACCCAGTACTTC.

This clone was recorded once. The DNA of the CDR3 is TGTGCCAGTTCCGGGACAGCCCTCCATTATCAGCCCCAGCATTTT. Translation gives CASSGTALHYQPQHF. V and J are TRBV19 and TRBJ1-5; 7 bases map to TRBD1. Trimming removed 8 bases from V and 5 bases from J; junction bases left unmatched: 12. Germline loops: CDR1 LNHDA, CDR2 SQIVND (reference sequence). This CDR3 region has 15 residues.

V gene TRBV10-3 combines with J gene TRBJ2-3; D may be TRBD1 (6 bases). Trimming removed 6 bases at V and 3 bases at J, with 13 bases between. This CDR3 has 14 amino acids. CDR1 is ENHRY and CDR2 is SYGVKD in the germline V gene. The CDR3 region has the DNA TGTGCCATCAGGTTCCAGGGGCGGACAGATACGCAGTATTTT. Encoded protein: CAIRFQGRTDTQYF.

J is TRBJ2-1 and V is TRBV5-1; 7 bases fit TRBD2. J lost 4 bases, V lost 6 bases, and 10 bases had no gene match. The length of the CDR3 is 15 residues. CDR1 SGHRS and CDR2 YFSETQ come from the germline V gene. CDR3 sequence reads: CASIERDSRYNEQFF. The CDR3 DNA is TGCGCCAGCATTGAGCGGGATTCTCGTTACAATGAGCAGTTCTTC. Complete variable domain (other parts from reference TRBV5-1 and TRBJ2-1): KAGVTQTPRYLIKTRGQQVTLSCSPISGHRSVSWYQQTPGQGLQFLFEYFSETQRNKGNFPGRFSGRQFSNSRSEMNVSTLELGDSALYLCASIERDSRYNEQFFGPGTRLTVL.

The J gene is TRBJ2-2, the V gene TRBV7-3, with D perhaps assigned TRBD1 or TRBD2 (5 bases each). This CDR3 has 16 residues. Trimming removed 3 bases from V and 6 bases from J, with 17 bases in between. Germline V gives CDR1 SGHTA, CDR2 FQGTGA. Here the CDR3 DNA reads TGTGCCAGCAGCTTGACTTCCGGGACCTCTGCCGGGGAGCTGTTTTTT. Translating it yields CASSLTSGTSAGELFF.

The genes are TRBV11-2 and TRBJ2-7; 8 bases map to TRBD1. The trim removed 4 bases at V and 4 bases at J, leaving 18 bases unmatched. CDR1 is SGHAT and CDR2 is FQNNGV in the germline V gene. The CDR3 covers 18 residues. The CDR3 here is CASSSPFSFLDREYEQYF. DNA for the CDR3: TGTGCCAGCAGCTCCCCTTTTAGTTTCCTGGACAGGGAATACGAGCAGTACTTC.

The V and J genes are TRBV30 and TRBJ2-2; D could derive from TRBD1 or TRBD2 (6 bases each). Germline CDR1 GTSNPN, CDR2 SVGIG (reference sequence). Between the trimmed V and J ends, which lost 7 bases and 5 bases, there was a span of 20 bases. CDR3 length: 15 residues. CDR3 DNA: TGTGCCTCCTCCCGCCCACAGGGAGGTACCGGGGAGCTGTTTTTT. This translates into CASSRPQGGTGELFF. Based on the CDR3 plus reference TRBV30 and TRBJ2-2, the full variable domain is SQTIHQWPATLVQPVGSPLSLECTVEGTSNPNLYWYRQAAGRGLQLLFYSVGIGQISSEVPQNLSASRPQDRQFILSSKKLLLSDSGFYLCASSRPQGGTGELFFGEGSRLTVL.

The genes are TRBV27 and TRBJ2-5, with 8 nucleotides matching TRBD1. Germline V gene sequence: CDR1 MNHEY, CDR2 SMNVEV (reference sequence). The CDR3 contains 13 residues. J lost 5 bases, V lost 8 bases, and 7 bases had no gene match. CDR3 coding DNA: TGTGCCAGCGGTTACGACAGGGGTGAGACCCAGTACTTC. Its translation is CASGYDRGETQYF.

This rearrangement joins TRBV19 to TRBJ2-7; the match to TRBD2 covers 13 bases. Germline V gene lookup returns CDR1 LNHDA and CDR2 SQIVND (reference sequence). J gave up 5 bases and V 6 bases, and 7 bases lay outside the gene matches. There are 15 residues in the CDR3. CDR3 loop: CASSDGTSGTHEQYF. The CDR3 coding sequence is TGTGCCAGTAGCGACGGGACTAGCGGGACCCACGAGCAGTACTTC.

J is TRBJ2-7 and V is TRBV27; TRBD1 might be the D (5 bases). Germline V CDR1 and CDR2: MNHEY, SMNVEV (reference sequence). V lost 3 bases to trimming and J lost 2 bases, with 8 bases between them. This CDR3 is 13 amino acids long. CDR3 in amino acids: CASSFGRAYEQYF. Written as DNA, the CDR3 is TGTGCCAGCAGTTTCGGCAGGGCCTACGAGCAGTACTTC.

This clone was observed a handful of times. The rearrangement uses TRBV30 and TRBJ1-2, with TRBD1 as a possible D gene (5 bases). This CDR3 is built from 13 residues. Germline CDR1 is GTSNPN and CDR2 is SVGIG (reference sequence). Trimming shortened V by 0 bases and J by 6 bases, and 11 bases separated the two germline ends. CDR3 loop: CAWSVRGADGYTF. Written as DNA, the CDR3 is TGTGCCTGGAGTGTACGAGGGGCCGATGGCTACACCTTC.

The genes are TRBV4-2 and TRBJ2-2, with a possible D match to TRBD1 (5 bases). The ends were cut back, 4 bases at V and 5 bases at J, with 11 bases in the middle. This CDR3 has 14 amino acids. The germline V gene has CDR1 LGHNA and CDR2 YNFKEQ. CDR3 bases: TGTGCCAGCAGCCCCGACAGCTATACCGGGGAGCTGTTTTTT. Translation gives CASSPDSYTGELFF.

The V call is TRBV4-3, the J call TRBJ1-2; D unclear. The germline gives CDR1 LGHNA, CDR2 YSLEER. V was shortened by 0 bases and J by 3 bases, with 11 bases between the two germline ends. The CDR3 length is 15 residues. DNA for the CDR3: TGCGCCAGCAGCCAAGATCAAGGGCTCTACTATGGCTACACCTTC. This gives the protein CASSQDQGLYYGYTF.